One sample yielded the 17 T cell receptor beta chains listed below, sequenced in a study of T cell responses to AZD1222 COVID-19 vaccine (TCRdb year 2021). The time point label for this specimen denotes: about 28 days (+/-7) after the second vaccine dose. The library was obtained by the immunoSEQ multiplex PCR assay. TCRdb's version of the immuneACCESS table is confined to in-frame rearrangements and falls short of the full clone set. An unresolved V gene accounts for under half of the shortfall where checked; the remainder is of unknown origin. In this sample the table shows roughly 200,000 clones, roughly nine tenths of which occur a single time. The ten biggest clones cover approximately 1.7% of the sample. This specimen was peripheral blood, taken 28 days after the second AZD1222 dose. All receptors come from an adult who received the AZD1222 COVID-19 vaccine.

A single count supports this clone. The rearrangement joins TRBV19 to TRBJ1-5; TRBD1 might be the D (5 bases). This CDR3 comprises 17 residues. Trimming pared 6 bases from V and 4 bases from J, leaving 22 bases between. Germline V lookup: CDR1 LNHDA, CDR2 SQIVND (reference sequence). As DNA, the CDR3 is TGTGCCAGTAGGGACAAGGGGAATGGTATTTGGAATCAGCCCCAGCATTTT. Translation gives CASRDKGNGIWNQPQHF.

CDR3 protein: CASSERDKHYQPQHF. CDR3 nucleotide sequence: TGTGCCAGCAGTGAAAGGGACAAGCATTATCAGCCCCAGCATTTT. V gene TRBV2 combines with J gene TRBJ1-5; D perhaps matches TRBD1 (6 bases). Trimming pared 2 bases from V and 5 bases from J, leaving 13 bases between. Germline CDR1 and CDR2: SNHLY and FYNNEI. The CDR3 runs 15 residues.

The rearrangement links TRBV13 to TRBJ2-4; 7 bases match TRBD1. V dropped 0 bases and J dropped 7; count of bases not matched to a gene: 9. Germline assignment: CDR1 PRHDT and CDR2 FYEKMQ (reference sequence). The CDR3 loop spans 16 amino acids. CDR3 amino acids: CASSLGKTGRQNIQYF. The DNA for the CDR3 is TGTGCCAGCAGCTTAGGAAAGACAGGGAGACAGAACATTCAGTACTTC.

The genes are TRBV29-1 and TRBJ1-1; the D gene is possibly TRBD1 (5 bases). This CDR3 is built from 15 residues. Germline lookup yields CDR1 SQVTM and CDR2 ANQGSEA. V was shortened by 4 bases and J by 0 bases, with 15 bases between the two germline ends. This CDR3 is CSVADRTLMNTEAFF. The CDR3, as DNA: TGCAGCGTTGCTGACAGAACCCTGATGAACACTGAAGCTTTCTTT. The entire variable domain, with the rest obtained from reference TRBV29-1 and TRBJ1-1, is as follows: SAVISQKPSRDICQRGTSLTIQCQVDSQVTMMFWYRQQPGQSLTLIATANQGSEATYESGFVIDKFPISRPNLTFSTLTVSNMSPEDSSIYLCSVADRTLMNTEAFFGQGTRLTVV.

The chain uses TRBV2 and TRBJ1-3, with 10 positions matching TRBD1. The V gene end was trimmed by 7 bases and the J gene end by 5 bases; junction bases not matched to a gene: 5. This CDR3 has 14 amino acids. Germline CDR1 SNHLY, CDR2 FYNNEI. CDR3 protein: CASTRDRGRNTIYF. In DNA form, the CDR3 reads TGTGCCAGCACCAGGGACAGGGGTAGAAACACCATATATTTT.

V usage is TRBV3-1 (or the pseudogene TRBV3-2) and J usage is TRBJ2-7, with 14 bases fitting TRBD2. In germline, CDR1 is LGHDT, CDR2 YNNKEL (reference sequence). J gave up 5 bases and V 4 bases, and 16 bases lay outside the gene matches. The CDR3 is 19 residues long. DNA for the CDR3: TGTGCCAGCAGCCTCCAACGACTCGGGACTAGCGGGAGATACCACGAGCAGTACTTC. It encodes CASSLQRLGTSGRYHEQYF.

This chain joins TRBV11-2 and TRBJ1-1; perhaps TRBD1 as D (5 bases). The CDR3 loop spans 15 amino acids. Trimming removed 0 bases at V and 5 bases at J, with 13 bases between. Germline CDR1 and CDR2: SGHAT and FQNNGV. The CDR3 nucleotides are TGTGCCAGCAGCTTAGAAGGCGGGGCAGCTACTGAAGCTTTCTTT. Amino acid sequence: CASSLEGGAATEAFF.

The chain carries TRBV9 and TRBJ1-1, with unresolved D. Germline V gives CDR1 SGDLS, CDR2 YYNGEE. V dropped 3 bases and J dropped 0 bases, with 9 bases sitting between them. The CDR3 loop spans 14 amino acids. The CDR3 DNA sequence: TGTGCCAGCAGCGCTACCCACATGAACACTGAAGCTTTCTTT. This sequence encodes CASSATHMNTEAFF.

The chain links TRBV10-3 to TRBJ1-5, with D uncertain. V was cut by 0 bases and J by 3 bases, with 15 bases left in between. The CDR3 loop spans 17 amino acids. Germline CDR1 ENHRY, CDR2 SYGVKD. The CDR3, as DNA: TGTGCCATCAGTGAGTCGCCTCAGGACCCAGACAATCAGCCCCAGCATTTT. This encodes CAISESPQDPDNQPQHF.

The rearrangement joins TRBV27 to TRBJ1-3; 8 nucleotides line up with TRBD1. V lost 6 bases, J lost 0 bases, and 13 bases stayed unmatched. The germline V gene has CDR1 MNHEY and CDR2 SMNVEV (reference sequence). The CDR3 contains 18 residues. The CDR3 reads CASSSRGQGRYSGNTIYF. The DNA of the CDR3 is TGTGCCAGCAGCTCTCGAGGACAGGGCCGCTACTCTGGAAACACCATATATTTT.

The CDR3 here is CASAEQSVNTEAFF. CDR3 bases: TGTGCCAGCGCGGAACAGTCTGTGAACACTGAAGCTTTCTTT. The chain combines TRBV7-3 with TRBJ1-1, with unresolved D. This CDR3 spans 14 amino acids. Germline CDR1 and CDR2: SGHTA and FQGTGA. V lost 8 bases and J lost 0, with 13 bases in between.

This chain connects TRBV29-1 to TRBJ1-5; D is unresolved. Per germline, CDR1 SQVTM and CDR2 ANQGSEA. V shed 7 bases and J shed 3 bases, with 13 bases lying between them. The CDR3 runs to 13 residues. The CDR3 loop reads CSARRAYNQPQHF. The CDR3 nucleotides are TGCAGCGCCAGGAGAGCCTACAATCAGCCCCAGCATTTT.

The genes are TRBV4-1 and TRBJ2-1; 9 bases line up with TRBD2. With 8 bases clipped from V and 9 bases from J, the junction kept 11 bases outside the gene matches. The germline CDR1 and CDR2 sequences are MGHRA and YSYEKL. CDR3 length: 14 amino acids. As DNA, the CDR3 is TGCGCCAGCTCTGTGCGGGAGGGCCTAGGTGAGCAGTTCTTC. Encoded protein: CASSVREGLGEQFF.

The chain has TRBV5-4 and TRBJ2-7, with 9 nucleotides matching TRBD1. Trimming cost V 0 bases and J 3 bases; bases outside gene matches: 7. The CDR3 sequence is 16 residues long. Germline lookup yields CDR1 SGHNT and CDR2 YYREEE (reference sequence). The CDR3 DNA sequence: TGTGCCAGCAGCTTGGACAGGGGGCTTCAGAGCTACGAGCAGTACTTC. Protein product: CASSLDRGLQSYEQYF.

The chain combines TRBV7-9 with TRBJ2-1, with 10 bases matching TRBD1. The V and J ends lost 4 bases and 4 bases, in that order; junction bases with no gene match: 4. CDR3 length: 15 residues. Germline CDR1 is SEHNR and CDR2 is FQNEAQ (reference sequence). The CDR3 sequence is CASSSGQGFYNEQFF. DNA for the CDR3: TGTGCCAGCAGCTCGGGACAGGGGTTTTACAATGAGCAGTTCTTC.

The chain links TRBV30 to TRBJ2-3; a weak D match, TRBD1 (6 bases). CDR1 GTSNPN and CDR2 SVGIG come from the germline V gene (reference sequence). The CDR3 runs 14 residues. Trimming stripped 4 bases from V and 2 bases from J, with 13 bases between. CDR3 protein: CAWNLPGHTDTQYF. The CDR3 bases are TGTGCCTGGAATCTACCGGGACACACAGATACGCAGTATTTT. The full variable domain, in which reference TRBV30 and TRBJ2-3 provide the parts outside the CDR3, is SQTIHQWPATLVQPVGSPLSLECTVEGTSNPNLYWYRQAAGRGLQLLFYSVGIGQISSEVPQNLSASRPQDRQFILSSKKLLLSDSGFYLCAWNLPGHTDTQYFGPGTRLTVL.

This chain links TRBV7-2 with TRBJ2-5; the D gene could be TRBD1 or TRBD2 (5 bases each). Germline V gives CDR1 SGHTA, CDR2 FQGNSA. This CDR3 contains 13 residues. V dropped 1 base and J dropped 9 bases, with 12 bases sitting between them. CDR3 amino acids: CASSLGGLGAQYF. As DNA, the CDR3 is TGTGCCAGCAGCTTAGGAGGGTTAGGGGCCCAGTACTTC.